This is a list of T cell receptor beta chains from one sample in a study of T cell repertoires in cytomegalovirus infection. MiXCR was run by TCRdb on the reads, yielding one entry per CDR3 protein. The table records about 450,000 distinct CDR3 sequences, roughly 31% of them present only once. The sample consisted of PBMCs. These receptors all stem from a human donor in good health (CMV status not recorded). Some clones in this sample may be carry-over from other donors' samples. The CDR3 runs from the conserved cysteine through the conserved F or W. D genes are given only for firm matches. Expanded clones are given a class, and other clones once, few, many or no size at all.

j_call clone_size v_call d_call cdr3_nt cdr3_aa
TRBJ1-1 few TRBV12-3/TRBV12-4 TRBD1 TGTGCCAGCAGTCCAGGTGAAGGGGGCCCTGAAGCTTTCTTT CASSPGEGGPEAFF
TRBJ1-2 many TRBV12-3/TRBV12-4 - TGTGCCAGCAGTCCCTCCGGGGAGACAGGTTATGGCTACACCTTC CASSPSGETGYGYTF
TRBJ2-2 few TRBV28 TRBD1 TGTGCCAGCAGTTTAGTCCGGGACAGGGATGCCGGGGAGCTGTTTTTT CASSLVRDRDAGELFF
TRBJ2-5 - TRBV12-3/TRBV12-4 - TGTGCCAGCGCTAACAGGGTCCAAGAGACCCAGTACTTC CASANRVQETQYF
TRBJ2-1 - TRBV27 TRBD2 TGTGCCAGCAGTTTCACCAGCGGGGGGGCCGGGGAGCAGTTCTTC CASSFTSGGAGEQFF
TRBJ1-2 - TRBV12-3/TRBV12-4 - TGTGCCAGCAGTTTAGGTTTCGGGACGGACTATGGCTACACCTTC CASSLGFGTDYGYTF
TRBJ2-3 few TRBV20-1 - TGCAGTGCTATAGAGGCCCGGGTTTCTTCAAATACGCAGTATTTT CSAIEARVSSNTQYF
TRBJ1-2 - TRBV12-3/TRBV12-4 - TGTGCCAGCAGTTTAGTTCGAAAGGGCTACACCTTC CASSLVRKGYTF
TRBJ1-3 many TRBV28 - TGTGCCAGCAGTTTGAGCATCAGCTCTGGAAACACCATATATTTT CASSLSISSGNTIYF
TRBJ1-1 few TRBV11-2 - TGTGCCAGCAGCTCCCCCCCCTCGGGGGGGGGATCTTTCTTT CASSSPPSGGGSFF
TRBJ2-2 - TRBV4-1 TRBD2 TGCGCCAGCAGCCAAGATTATAGCGGGGGGCCCACCGGGGAGCTGTTTTTT CASSQDYSGGPTGELFF
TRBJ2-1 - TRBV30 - TGTGCCTGTAAACTCTACAATGAGCAGTTCTTC CACKLYNEQFF
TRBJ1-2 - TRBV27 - TGTGCCAGCAGTTTATCGAACAGGGATAAGGGTGGCTACACCTTC CASSLSNRDKGGYTF
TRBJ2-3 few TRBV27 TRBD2 TGTGCCAGCAGTAAGCGGGGGCCGCGCACAGATACGCAGTATTTT CASSKRGPRTDTQYF
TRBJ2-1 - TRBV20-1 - TGCAGTGACCGACTAGGTCCCTACAATGAGCAGTTCTTC CSDRLGPYNEQFF
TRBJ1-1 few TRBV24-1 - TGTGCCACCAGTGAGGGGGGCGGGGTCAACACTGAAGCTTTCTTT CATSEGGGVNTEAFF
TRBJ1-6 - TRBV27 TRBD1 TGTGCCAGCAGTTTTTCGCGCGGGACAGGCCGTTCACCCCTCCACTTT CASSFSRGTGRSPLHF
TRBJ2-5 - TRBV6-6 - TGTGCCAGCAGTTACCTAACAGGGAGCGAAGAGACCCAGTACTTC CASSYLTGSEETQYF
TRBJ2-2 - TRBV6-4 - TGTGCCCGCAGAGAAGAGGGGGGGGAAGAGACCGGGGAGCTGTTTTTT CARREEGGEETGELFF
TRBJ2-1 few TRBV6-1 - TGTGCCAGCAACCTTCGACTCTGGAATGAGCAGTTCTTC CASNLRLWNEQFF
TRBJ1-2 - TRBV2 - TGTGCCAGCATCCCCTCCACAGATCCTGGCTACACCTTC CASIPSTDPGYTF
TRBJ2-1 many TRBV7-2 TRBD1 TGTGCCAGCAGACCAGGGGGGACAGGGGGCAATGAGCAGTTCTTC CASRPGGTGGNEQFF
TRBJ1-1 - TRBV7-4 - TGTGCCAGCAGCTTAGTGGAGGAGATGAACACTGAAGCTTTCTTT CASSLVEEMNTEAFF